One sample yielded the 21 T cell receptor beta chains listed below, sequenced in a study of long-term antiretroviral therapy in people with HIV. Samples were assayed with immunoSEQ v3.0 at survey level. The assay was immunoSEQ multiplex PCR, and TCRdb's table has in-frame clones only and misses some. The repertoire holds 20,000 to 25,000 clones, with approximately 81% as singletons. This sample comprised unsorted PBMCs, obtained 0.1 years before starting antiretroviral therapy. The source of these receptors is a man aged 40-49 years with HIV.

This clone was detected a few times. The chain links TRBV19 to TRBJ2-5, with D possibly being TRBD1 or TRBD2 (7 bases each). CDR3 length: 16 amino acids. Trimming took 3 bases from V and 5 from J, leaving 19 bases between them. CDR1 is LNHDA, CDR2 SQIVND, per germline (reference sequence). CDR3 amino acids: CASSITGAGLQETQYF. The CDR3, as DNA: TGTGCCAGTAGTATCACAGGGGCGGGACTACAGGAGACCCAGTACTTC.

The V gene is TRBV9, the J gene TRBJ2-7; D perhaps matches TRBD2 (6 bases). Germline V gene data show CDR1 as SGDLS and CDR2 as YYNGEE. Trimming removed 0 bases from V and 7 bases from J, with 11 bases in between. The CDR3 has 13 residues. This CDR3 reads CASSVGGAGEQYF. In DNA form, the CDR3 reads TGTGCCAGCAGCGTAGGTGGGGCGGGGGAGCAGTACTTC.

The chain combines TRBV7-3 with TRBJ1-1; D is ambiguous. Germline values: CDR1 SGHTA, CDR2 FQGTGA. The germline V and J ends were trimmed by 4 bases and 5 bases, with 11 bases remaining between them. This CDR3 spans 13 amino acids. Here the CDR3 DNA reads TGTGCCAGCAGCTGGGCTGAGGAAACTGAAGCTTTCTTT. It encodes CASSWAEETEAFF.

The V gene is TRBV27, the J gene TRBJ1-1, with a possible D match to TRBD1 (6 bases). CDR1 and CDR2 from the germline V gene are MNHEY and SMNVEV (reference sequence). Trimming cost V 1 base and J 1 base, with 10 bases left between them. The CDR3 is 15 amino acids. The DNA for the CDR3 is TGTGCCAGCAGTTTATATAGGGGGGGGAACACTGAAGCTTTCTTT. Its protein is CASSLYRGGNTEAFF.

This chain links TRBV4-2 with TRBJ2-1, with 7 bases identical to TRBD2. The CDR3 is 15 amino acids. The germline V gene has CDR1 LGHNA and CDR2 YNFKEQ. Trimming at V came to 3 bases and at J to 4 bases, leaving 6 bases not matched to a gene. The CDR3 sequence is CASSHGAGEYNEQFF. The CDR3 nucleotides are TGTGCCAGCAGCCACGGGGCGGGAGAGTACAATGAGCAGTTCTTC.

The genes are TRBV6-5 and TRBJ1-2; D call uncertain. V was cut by 0 bases and J by 8 bases, with 13 bases left in between. The CDR3 has 14 amino acids. Germline loops: CDR1 MNHEY, CDR2 SVGAGI. The CDR3 nucleotides read TGTGCCAGCAGTTACTCCGGATCCCGCCGGGGCTACACCTTC. Its protein is CASSYSGSRRGYTF.

The chain links TRBV15 to TRBJ1-2; TRBD1 matches at 8 bases. The V gene's germline CDR1 is LNHNV and CDR2 YYDKDF (reference sequence). The CDR3 covers 16 residues. Germline trimming cut 1 base from V and 1 base from J; bases unmatched to any gene: 5. The CDR3: CATSRADRGLNYGYTF. CDR3 sequence (DNA): TGTGCCACCAGCAGAGCCGACAGGGGCCTTAACTATGGCTACACCTTC.

The rearrangement joins TRBV7-9 to TRBJ1-1; D remains unclear. Looked up from germline, CDR1 is SEHNR and CDR2 is FQNEAQ (reference sequence). The CDR3 consists of 14 residues. The V end lost 5 bases, the J end lost 3 bases, and 13 bases lay between the germline ends. The CDR3 DNA reads TGTGCCAGCAGCCACGGGTGGCAGTACACTGAAGCTTTCTTT. It codes for CASSHGWQYTEAFF.

This sequence joins TRBV18 and TRBJ2-1, with 15 bases lining up with TRBD2. V was pared by 6 bases and J by 7 bases, with 10 bases of the junction left unmatched. This CDR3 region has 17 residues. The germline gives CDR1 KGHSH, CDR2 LQKENI. The CDR3 bases are TGTGCCAGCTCTCCGGGACTAGCGGGAGGCAATAGAAATGAGCAGTTCTTC. It translates to CASSPGLAGGNRNEQFF.

The genes are TRBV9 and TRBJ1-2; TRBD1 matches at 7 bases. The CDR3 extends over 16 amino acids. From germline, CDR1 is SGDLS and CDR2 YYNGEE. J was trimmed by 2 bases and V by 3 bases; bases with no gene match: 10. The CDR3, as DNA: TGTGCCAGCAGCGACCAGAGACAGGGACTGAACTATGGCTACACCTTC. This sequence encodes CASSDQRQGLNYGYTF.

The chain links TRBV5-1 to TRBJ2-2; the D gene is possibly TRBD1 (6 bases). The CDR3 totals 14 residues. The V gene's germline CDR1 is SGHRS and CDR2 YFSETQ. The germline V and J ends were trimmed by 2 bases and 4 bases, with 9 bases remaining between them. CDR3 protein: CASSFSGATGELFF. The DNA of the CDR3 is TGCGCCAGCAGCTTTTCAGGGGCCACCGGGGAGCTGTTTTTT.

V is TRBV7-2 and J is TRBJ2-1; D possibly corresponds to TRBD1 (5 bases). The CDR3 is 12 residues long. V was cut by 8 bases and J by 12 bases, with 17 bases left in between. The V gene's germline CDR1 is SGHTA and CDR2 FQGNSA. CDR3 coding DNA: TGTGCCAGCGCCCCAGGGTTATTGGGGCAGTTCTTC. This encodes CASAPGLLGQFF.

This sequence joins TRBV14 and TRBJ2-5; no firm D call. This CDR3 is 13 amino acids long. CDR1 is SGHDN and CDR2 is FVKESK in the germline V gene. The V end was cut by 2 bases, the J end by 2 bases, with 6 bases between. The CDR3 here is CASSQQLQETQYF. CDR3 nucleotide sequence: TGTGCCAGCAGCCAACAGTTACAAGAGACCCAGTACTTC. Combining the CDR3 with reference TRBV14 and TRBJ2-5 gives the whole variable domain EAGVTQFPSHSVIEKGQTVTLRCDPISGHDNLYWYRRVMGKEIKFLLHFVKESKQDESGMPNNRFLAERTGGTYSTLKVQPAELEDSGVYFCASSQQLQETQYFGPGTRLLVL.

The chain combines TRBV18 with TRBJ2-7, with D possibly being TRBD1 or TRBD2 (6 bases each). This CDR3 comprises 16 residues. Trimming removed 2 bases from V and 3 bases from J, with 17 bases in between. Germline V gene sequence: CDR1 KGHSH, CDR2 LQKENI. The CDR3: CASSPADLGGYYEQYF. In nucleotides, the CDR3 is TGTGCCAGCTCACCAGCCGACTTGGGGGGCTACTACGAGCAGTACTTC. Complete variable domain (other parts from reference TRBV18 and TRBJ2-7): NAGVMQNPRHLVRRRGQEARLRCSPMKGHSHVYWYRQLPEEGLKFMVYLQKENIIDESGMPKERFSAEFPKEGPSILRIQQVVRGDSAAYFCASSPADLGGYYEQYFGPGTRLTVT.

The chain combines TRBV27 with TRBJ2-2, with D perhaps matching TRBD1 (5 bases). Germline lookup yields CDR1 MNHEY and CDR2 SMNVEV (reference sequence). This CDR3 comprises 16 residues. Trimming removed 8 bases from V and 1 base from J, with 17 bases in between. The CDR3 region is CASHRRGRLNTGELFF. CDR3 DNA sequence: TGTGCCAGCCATAGAAGGGGTCGACTGAACACCGGGGAGCTGTTTTTT.

J is TRBJ2-5 and V is TRBV5-1; D possibly corresponds to TRBD2 (6 bases). CDR3 size: 17 residues. Germline CDR1 SGHRS, CDR2 YFSETQ. V shed 1 base and J shed 0 bases, with 16 bases lying between them. The CDR3 sequence: CASSLLSVGRNQETQYF. The CDR3 DNA follows: TGCGCCAGCAGCTTGTTGAGCGTGGGGAGGAACCAAGAGACCCAGTACTTC.

This chain uses TRBV7-9 with TRBJ1-6, with 10 nucleotides matching TRBD1. V shed 0 bases and J 10 bases; nucleotides not matched to a gene: 6. Germline CDR1 and CDR2: SEHNR and FQNEAQ (reference sequence). CDR3 size: 16 residues. CDR3 sequence reads: CASSLALTGGASPLHF. The CDR3 DNA reads as TGTGCCAGCAGCTTAGCCTTGACAGGGGGCGCCTCACCCCTCCACTTT.

The J gene is TRBJ2-7, the V gene TRBV28; weak D call: TRBD1 (6 bases). V was trimmed by 2 bases and J by 2 bases, leaving 10 bases between them. The germline CDR1 and CDR2 sequences are MDHEN and SYDVKM. The CDR3 loop spans 14 amino acids. In nucleotides, the CDR3 is TGTGCCAGCAGTTTAATGACAGGAACCTACGAGCAGTACTTC. Encoded protein: CASSLMTGTYEQYF.

The CDR3 DNA sequence: TGTGCCAGCGGGTCTTGGGGCAACGAGCAGTACTTC. Translated: CASGSWGNEQYF. The rearrangement joins TRBV2 to TRBJ2-7, with D possibly being TRBD1 (5 bases). Trimming removed 8 bases at V and 5 bases at J, with 13 bases between. Germline CDR1 reads SNHLY; CDR2 reads FYNNEI. This CDR3 region has 12 residues.

The rearrangement links TRBV2 to TRBJ2-2; a possible D gene is TRBD1 (5 bases). Germline assignment: CDR1 SNHLY and CDR2 FYNNEI. The CDR3 has 14 amino acids. Trimming shortened V by 7 bases and J by 5 bases, and 14 bases separated the two germline ends. In DNA, the CDR3 is TGTGCCAGCACCGAGGAAGGGGTTACCGGGGAGCTGTTTTTT. It specifies CASTEEGVTGELFF.

This clone was counted a few times. V usage is TRBV28 and J usage is TRBJ1-2; D gene uncertain. V was shortened by 7 bases and J by 2 bases, with 8 bases between the two germline ends. Germline V CDR1 and CDR2: MDHEN, SYDVKM. The CDR3 runs 12 residues. DNA of the CDR3: TGTGCCAGCATGTGGCAGAACTATGGCTACACCTTC. The encoded protein is CASMWQNYGYTF.